The 30 T cell receptor beta chains in this list originate from one sample, sequenced in a study of CD8 T cells in Susac syndrome (dated by TCRdb to between 2018 and 2021). The library was built by means of the immunoSEQ multiplex PCR assay. RNA was extracted using the RNeasy kit, and roughly 0.5 to 1 microgram was reverse transcribed with random hexamers. TCRdb trimmed the raw reads at Q25, called clones with MiXCR and kept productive beta chains. Here each entry gathers all rows of one CDR3 protein and keeps the most common genes and DNA. The sample table contains 180,000 or so distinct CDR3 sequences; only one count was recorded for around 94% of them. The leading ten clones occupy roughly 0.14% of the sample. Sequenced sample: CD4+ T cells from PBMCs. These TCRs come from a human donor in good health.

V gene TRBV18 combines with J gene TRBJ2-1, with D maybe TRBD1 (5 bases). Germline CDR1 reads KGHSH; CDR2 reads LQKENI. CDR3 size: 16 residues. V lost 3 bases, J lost 0 bases, and 12 bases lay in between. As DNA, the CDR3 is TGTGCCAGCTCACCTTTGCAGGGAAGCTCCTACAATGAGCAGTTCTTC. Encoded protein: CASSPLQGSSYNEQFF. The full variable domain, in which reference TRBV18 and TRBJ2-1 provide the parts outside the CDR3, is NAGVMQNPRHLVRRRGQEARLRCSPMKGHSHVYWYRQLPEEGLKFMVYLQKENIIDESGMPKERFSAEFPKEGPSILRIQQVVRGDSAAYFCASSPLQGSSYNEQFFGPGTRLTVL.

The CDR3 loop is CSARDRQGARGVQTQYF. CDR3 in DNA: TGCAGTGCTAGAGATCGGCAGGGGGCTAGGGGAGTACAGACCCAGTACTTC. This rearrangement joins TRBV20-1 to TRBJ2-5; 8 bases agree with TRBD1. Germline-derived CDR1 and CDR2 are DFQATT and SNEGSKA (reference sequence). The CDR3 consists of 17 residues. With 0 bases clipped from V and 6 bases from J, the junction kept 15 bases outside the gene matches.

This chain uses TRBV5-1 with TRBJ2-7; a weak D match, TRBD2 (6 bases). CDR1 is SGHRS, CDR2 YFSETQ, per germline. Deletions cut 4 bases from V and 1 base from J, with 18 bases between. The CDR3 has 16 residues. In DNA form, the CDR3 reads TGCGCCAGCAGCGCCTGGACGGGGGACGGTTCCTACGAGCAGTACTTC. Its protein is CASSAWTGDGSYEQYF. The whole variable domain, filled in from reference TRBV5-1 and TRBJ2-7, reads KAGVTQTPRYLIKTRGQQVTLSCSPISGHRSVSWYQQTPGQGLQFLFEYFSETQRNKGNFPGRFSGRQFSNSRSEMNVSTLELGDSALYLCASSAWTGDGSYEQYFGPGTRLTVT.

The chain uses TRBV7-8 and TRBJ2-3; D is possibly TRBD1 (5 bases). The CDR3 extends over 19 amino acids. Germline V gene lookup returns CDR1 SGHVS and CDR2 FQNEAQ. Deletions cut 1 base from V and 0 bases from J, with 20 bases between. This CDR3 is CASSLVLARAPTSTDTQYF. CDR3 sequence (DNA): TGTGCCAGCAGCTTAGTGCTGGCCAGGGCGCCGACTAGCACAGATACGCAGTATTTT. Full variable domain (remainder filled in from reference TRBV7-8 and TRBJ2-3): GAGVSQSPRYKVAKRGQDVALRCDPISGHVSLFWYQQALGQGPEFLTYFQNEAQLDKSGLPSDRFFAERPEGSVSTLKIQRTQQEDSAVYLCASSLVLARAPTSTDTQYFGPGTRLTVL.

V usage is TRBV20-1 and J usage is TRBJ2-7; 10 positions match TRBD2. This CDR3 region has 15 residues. Per the germline V gene, CDR1 is DFQATT and CDR2 is SNEGSKA (reference sequence). V lost 5 bases and J lost 2; bases outside the gene matches: 9. In nucleotides, the CDR3 is TGCAGTGCTTCCCTTTCAGCGGGGGGGCCCTACGAGCAGTACTTC. Translation: CSASLSAGGPYEQYF.

J is TRBJ2-7 and V is TRBV18; D is possibly TRBD2 (5 bases). This CDR3 spans 13 amino acids. The V end lost 6 bases, the J end lost 3 bases, and 12 bases lay between the germline ends. Germline CDR1 reads KGHSH; CDR2 reads LQKENI. This chain's CDR3 is CASSRLGDYEQYF. CDR3 bases: TGTGCCAGCTCTCGTCTCGGGGACTACGAGCAGTACTTC. Supplemented by reference TRBV18 and TRBJ2-7, the full variable domain reads NAGVMQNPRHLVRRRGQEARLRCSPMKGHSHVYWYRQLPEEGLKFMVYLQKENIIDESGMPKERFSAEFPKEGPSILRIQQVVRGDSAAYFCASSRLGDYEQYFGPGTRLTVT.

The rearrangement uses TRBV9 and TRBJ1-3; D gene unclear. The CDR3 contains 15 residues. Deletions cut 0 bases from V and 2 bases from J, with 9 bases between. Germline values: CDR1 SGDLS, CDR2 YYNGEE. The chain's CDR3 is CASSVVPGAGNTIYF. CDR3 in DNA: TGTGCCAGCAGCGTAGTTCCGGGTGCTGGAAACACCATATATTTT.

The chain recombines TRBV5-4 with TRBJ2-1, with D possibly matching TRBD1 (6 bases). The germline CDR1 and CDR2 sequences are SGHNT and YYREEE (reference sequence). The CDR3 runs 16 residues. The V and J ends lost 4 bases and 5 bases respectively, with 19 bases between them. The CDR3 spells CASSMGDRMLNNEQFF. Here the CDR3 DNA reads TGTGCCAGCAGCATGGGCGACAGGATGTTAAACAATGAGCAGTTCTTC.

The J gene is TRBJ2-5, the V gene TRBV7-2, with D tentatively TRBD2 (5 bases). CDR1 and CDR2 (germline): SGHTA, FQGNSA. This CDR3 comprises 14 residues. The ends were cut back, 4 bases at V and 2 bases at J, with 11 bases in the middle. The CDR3 sequence is CASSSSGTQETQYF. CDR3 DNA: TGTGCCAGCAGCTCATCGGGAACACAAGAGACCCAGTACTTC.

The chain links TRBV30 to TRBJ1-4, with D possibly matching TRBD1 (5 bases). Germline V CDR1 and CDR2: GTSNPN, SVGIG (reference sequence). The CDR3 extends over 13 amino acids. The ends were cut back, 5 bases at V and 7 bases at J, with 14 bases in the middle. CDR3 DNA: TGTGCCTGGGACAGATTCCGTGGTGAAAAACTGTTTTTT. As protein: CAWDRFRGEKLFF. The variable domain in full, with the rest retrieved from reference TRBV30 and TRBJ1-4, is SQTIHQWPATLVQPVGSPLSLECTVEGTSNPNLYWYRQAAGRGLQLLFYSVGIGQISSEVPQNLSASRPQDRQFILSSKKLLLSDSGFYLCAWDRFRGEKLFFGSGTQLSVL.

The chain carries TRBV5-1 and TRBJ2-1; no clear D. CDR3 length equals 13 residues. Germline V gene sequence: CDR1 SGHRS, CDR2 YFSETQ. The ends were cut back, 3 bases at V and 12 bases at J, with 16 bases in the middle. The CDR3 reads CASSSLSNRLQFF. In DNA, the CDR3 is TGCGCCAGCAGCTCCCTCTCCAACCGGCTGCAGTTCTTC.

The chain is built from TRBV12-3 or TRBV12-4 and TRBJ1-2; 8 nucleotides align to TRBD1. The CDR3 totals 14 residues. After removal of 5 bases from V and 4 bases from J, the junction contained 6 bases not matched to a gene. The CDR3 region is CASSLGTGAYGYTF. The DNA of the CDR3 is TGTGCCAGCAGTCTCGGGACAGGAGCCTATGGCTACACCTTC.

In the case of this clonotype: The junction departs from germline at one end; a sequencing error may be responsible. The V call is TRBV15, the J call TRBJ2-1; no definite D call. CDR3 length: 14 amino acids. Germline lookup yields CDR1 LNHNV and CDR2 YYDKDF (reference sequence). CDR3 nucleotides: TGTGCCACCAGCAGCACAAGCTCCCACAATGAGCAGTTCTTC. This encodes CATSSTSSHNEQFF.

The rearrangement links TRBV9 to TRBJ1-1; unclear D gene. This CDR3 is built from 14 residues. Trimming took 0 bases from V and 2 from J, leaving 8 bases between them. The germline V gene encodes CDR1 SGDLS and CDR2 YYNGEE. The CDR3 is CASSVDGSNTEAFF. The CDR3 coding sequence is TGTGCCAGCAGCGTAGACGGTTCTAACACTGAAGCTTTCTTT.

V usage is TRBV5-1 and J usage is TRBJ1-2; a possible D gene is TRBD1 (5 bases). V was clipped by 4 bases and J by 3 bases, with 10 bases between them. Germline-derived CDR1 and CDR2 are SGHRS and YFSETQ. This CDR3 has 13 residues. CDR3 residues: CASSMGTDYGYTF. For the CDR3, the DNA is TGCGCCAGCAGCATGGGGACCGACTATGGCTACACCTTC. The full variable domain, completed using reference TRBV5-1 and TRBJ1-2, is KAGVTQTPRYLIKTRGQQVTLSCSPISGHRSVSWYQQTPGQGLQFLFEYFSETQRNKGNFPGRFSGRQFSNSRSEMNVSTLELGDSALYLCASSMGTDYGYTFGSGTRLTVV.

J is TRBJ1-2 and V is TRBV6-2 or TRBV6-3; 8 nucleotides match TRBD1. The CDR3 runs to 15 residues. CDR1 is MNHEY, CDR2 SVGEGT, per germline. V lost 6 bases, J lost 0 bases, and 6 bases stayed unmatched. CDR3: CASSDRGLANYGYTF. The CDR3 DNA is TGTGCCAGCAGCGACAGGGGCCTAGCTAACTATGGCTACACCTTC.

This sequence joins TRBV5-1 and TRBJ1-2; possible D gene TRBD1, 5 bases. CDR1 SGHRS and CDR2 YFSETQ come from the germline V gene. The CDR3 runs to 17 residues. Trimming shortened V by 4 bases and J by 2 bases, and 21 bases separated the two germline ends. CDR3 residues: CASSLGGSGASNYGYTF. The CDR3 DNA reads as TGCGCCAGCAGCCTCGGGGGGTCTGGGGCCTCCAACTATGGCTACACCTTC.

This chain joins TRBV7-2 and TRBJ2-1, with D maybe TRBD2 (7 bases). Germline CDR1 is SGHTA and CDR2 is FQGNSA. V gave up 1 base and J gave up 4 bases, with 11 bases separating them. The CDR3 is made up of 15 amino acids. CDR3 amino acids: CASSLVAGAYNEQFF. CDR3 DNA: TGTGCCAGCAGCTTAGTGGCGGGGGCTTACAATGAGCAGTTCTTC.

This clonotype was recorded only once. The V and J genes are TRBV20-1 and TRBJ2-3; 10 positions agree with TRBD2. The CDR3 runs to 16 residues. The J segment lost 2 bases and the V segment lost 5 bases, leaving 10 bases of the junction unmatched. CDR1 and CDR2 (germline): DFQATT, SNEGSKA (reference sequence). As DNA, the CDR3 is TGCAGTGCTTCCTCTCCGACTAGCGGGCCCACAGATACGCAGTATTTT. Amino acids: CSASSPTSGPTDTQYF.

This clonotype was counted a few times. The rearrangement joins TRBV20-1 to TRBJ2-7, with a weak D call TRBD1 (5 bases). CDR3 length: 11 amino acids. Trimming shortened V by 3 bases and J by 2 bases, and 5 bases separated the two germline ends. Germline CDR1 DFQATT, CDR2 SNEGSKA (reference sequence). CDR3 nucleotide sequence: TGCAGTGCTAGGGGGCCCTACGAGCAGTACTTC. Translated: CSARGPYEQYF.

CDR3 protein: CASSRGGPLAQYF. The DNA for the CDR3 is TGTGCCAGCAGCCGAGGGGGGCCCCTGGCGCAGTATTTT. The chain couples TRBV14 to TRBJ2-3; either TRBD1 or TRBD2 may supply D (6 bases each). Looked up from germline, CDR1 is SGHDN and CDR2 is FVKESK. The CDR3 loop spans 13 amino acids. V lost 4 bases, J lost 10 bases, and 15 bases lay in between.

V is TRBV28 and J is TRBJ2-7; possible D gene TRBD1, 6 bases. From germline, CDR1 is MDHEN and CDR2 SYDVKM. V lost 3 bases to trimming and J lost 1 base, with 10 bases between them. The CDR3 contains 14 residues. Here the CDR3 reads CASSLPGVSYEQYF. In DNA, the CDR3 is TGTGCCAGCAGTTTGCCAGGGGTTTCCTACGAGCAGTACTTC.

J is TRBJ1-1 and V is TRBV6-6; 8 positions match TRBD1. CDR1 and CDR2 from the germline V gene are MNHNY and SVGAGI (reference sequence). The CDR3 runs to 13 residues. J gave up 4 bases and V 7 bases, and 5 bases lay outside the gene matches. CDR3 region: CASIKDRVTEAFF. The CDR3 DNA reads TGTGCCAGCATCAAGGACAGGGTCACTGAAGCTTTCTTT.

The chain joins TRBV20-1 to TRBJ2-1; 8 positions agree with TRBD1. CDR1 is DFQATT, CDR2 SNEGSKA, per germline (reference sequence). The J segment lost 2 bases and the V segment lost 0 bases, leaving 3 bases of the junction unmatched. This CDR3 contains 15 residues. CDR3 coding DNA: TGCAGTGCTAGAGATCTACAGGGGGCCTACAATGAGCAGTTCTTC. Its translation: CSARDLQGAYNEQFF.

The chain carries TRBV6-6 and TRBJ1-6; D may be TRBD1 (6 bases). Deletions cut 4 bases from V and 6 bases from J, with 16 bases between. Germline V CDR1 and CDR2: MNHNY, SVGAGI (reference sequence). CDR3 length: 16 residues. The CDR3 protein is CASSWGQGNANSPLHF. In DNA, the CDR3 is TGTGCCAGCAGTTGGGGGCAGGGAAACGCTAATTCACCCCTCCACTTT.

The chain uses TRBV14 and TRBJ2-1; either TRBD1 or TRBD2 may fit D (5 bases each). This CDR3 region has 16 residues. V lost 3 bases and J lost 8, with 20 bases in between. Germline V gives CDR1 SGHDN, CDR2 FVKESK. Here the CDR3 DNA reads TGTGCCAGCAGCCAGGGGACCAACAAGCAGGTCGATGAGCAGTTCTTC. As protein: CASSQGTNKQVDEQFF.

The rearrangement links TRBV28 to TRBJ2-2, with no clear D. The V and J ends lost 6 bases and 1 base respectively, with 12 bases between them. Germline CDR1 is MDHEN and CDR2 is SYDVKM. The CDR3 totals 15 residues. This CDR3 reads CASSSPTRNTGELFF. For the CDR3, the DNA is TGTGCCAGCAGCTCCCCCACGCGGAACACCGGGGAGCTGTTTTTT.

This sequence joins TRBV5-6 and TRBJ2-7, with D perhaps matching TRBD2 (6 bases). The germline V gene has CDR1 SGHDT and CDR2 YYEEEE. V lost 2 bases, J lost 0 bases, and 15 bases lay in between. The CDR3 has 16 amino acids. The CDR3 protein is CASSFYSGGASYEQYF. Here the CDR3 DNA reads TGTGCCAGCAGCTTCTATAGCGGAGGGGCCTCCTACGAGCAGTACTTC.

This clonotype was seen a single time. The chain links TRBV3-1 to TRBJ2-5, with no clear D. Trimming left V 2 bases short and J 3 bases short, with 10 bases between. In germline, CDR1 is LGHDT, CDR2 YNNKEL (reference sequence). The CDR3 extends over 14 amino acids. CDR3 bases: TGTGCCAGCAGCCAATTGGGGATGGAAGAGACCCAGTACTTC. This encodes CASSQLGMEETQYF.

J is TRBJ2-7 and V is TRBV29-1; TRBD1 might be the D (6 bases). CDR3 length: 15 amino acids. V lost 3 bases, J lost 5 bases, and 20 bases lay in between. Germline assignment: CDR1 SQVTM and CDR2 ANQGSEA. The CDR3 loop is CSVEARGLSRNEQYF. In DNA, the CDR3 is TGCAGCGTTGAGGCCAGGGGCCTTTCCCGTAACGAGCAGTACTTC.